These 15 T cell receptor beta chains were all obtained from the same sample, sequenced in a study of metastatic and nonmetastatic thyroid tumors. MiXCR re-clonotyped the PCR reads for TCRdb. Of 8,500 to 13,000 clones listed, roughly an eighth are singletons. Ahead of thyroid surgery, no patient had received treatment of any kind. Specimen: blood. The receptor source for this set is a female donor with papillary thyroid cancer or a benign thyroid nodule (not recorded which). Some clones in this sample may be carry-over from other donors' samples.

This clone was counted at least ten times. V gene TRBV5-1 combines with J gene TRBJ1-2; D ambiguous. V was trimmed by 0 bases and J by 8 bases, leaving 14 bases between them. This CDR3 has 14 amino acids. Germline CDR1 reads SGHRS; CDR2 reads YFSETQ. In DNA, the CDR3 is TGCGCCAGCAGCTTGGCCCGTGGGGTGGAGGGCTACACCTTC. Amino acid sequence: CASSLARGVEGYTF.

This clone was seen repeatedly, ten times or more. The rearrangement uses TRBV2 and TRBJ1-1; 10 bases are a match to TRBD1. This CDR3 region has 15 residues. The V gene end was trimmed by 5 bases and the J gene end by 4 bases; junction bases not matched to a gene: 7. Germline loops: CDR1 SNHLY, CDR2 FYNNEI. In DNA, the CDR3 is TGTGCCAGCAGTCCTGGACAGGGGGAAGGCACTGAAGCTTTCTTT. Protein: CASSPGQGEGTEAFF.

The table lists this clone with many counts. V gene TRBV20-1 combines with J gene TRBJ1-2; D remains ambiguous. CDR1 and CDR2 from the germline V gene are DFQATT and SNEGSKA (reference sequence). This CDR3 has 13 residues. The V and J ends lost 5 bases and 3 bases respectively, with 13 bases between them. The CDR3 sequence: CSASPAGDYGYTF. The CDR3, as DNA: TGCAGTGCTTCCCCTGCCGGGGACTATGGCTACACCTTC.

This clone was seen ten or more times. The chain links TRBV4-1 to TRBJ2-7; D not certain. The V end lost 4 bases, the J end lost 7 bases, and 11 bases lay between the germline ends. The CDR3 sequence is 12 residues long. Germline values: CDR1 MGHRA, CDR2 YSYEKL. In DNA form, the CDR3 reads TGCGCCAGCAGCCGAAACATGGGGGAGCAGTACTTC. Translation gives CASSRNMGEQYF.

The sample holds many counts of this clone. The V call is TRBV11-2, the J call TRBJ1-4; D remains unclear. The germline V gene has CDR1 SGHAT and CDR2 FQNNGV. The germline V and J ends were trimmed by 1 base and 8 bases, with 14 bases remaining between them. The CDR3 length is 15 residues. The CDR3 coding sequence is TGTGCCAGCAGCTTAGGGGTGCTAGCAAGAGAAAAACTGTTTTTT. Its protein product is CASSLGVLAREKLFF.

In this sample, this clone turned up many times. This rearrangement joins TRBV29-1 to TRBJ1-4; D possibly corresponds to TRBD1 (5 bases). The CDR3 is 14 amino acids. Trimming left V 3 bases short and J 6 bases short, with 14 bases between. Germline loops: CDR1 SQVTM, CDR2 ANQGSEA. CDR3 residues: CSVEGGGEDEKLFF. The CDR3, as DNA: TGCAGCGTTGAGGGGGGTGGAGAAGATGAAAAACTGTTTTTT.

This clone was found a few times. The V call is TRBV28, the J call TRBJ1-5, with D perhaps matching TRBD1 (5 bases). V was trimmed by 7 bases and J by 3 bases, leaving 10 bases between them. The CDR3 extends over 13 amino acids. Per the germline V gene, CDR1 is MDHEN and CDR2 is SYDVKM. CDR3 sequence reads: CASTGQINQPQHF. Here the CDR3 DNA reads TGTGCCAGCACAGGGCAAATCAATCAGCCCCAGCATTTT.

This clone was seen repeatedly, ten times or more. The V call is TRBV7-8, the J call TRBJ1-2; D might be TRBD1 (6 bases). This CDR3 is 16 amino acids long. Per germline, CDR1 SGHVS and CDR2 FQNEAQ. V was clipped by 2 bases and J by 6 bases, with 19 bases between them. The CDR3 protein is CASSLYSGTSSDGYTF. The CDR3 nucleotides are TGTGCCAGCAGCTTATACTCGGGGACAAGTTCCGATGGCTACACCTTC.

This clone occurred many times. The chain combines TRBV7-3 with TRBJ2-1, with 7 bases that match TRBD2. The CDR3 loop spans 17 amino acids. The J segment lost 1 base and the V segment lost 5 bases, leaving 11 bases of the junction unmatched. Germline CDR1 reads SGHTA; CDR2 reads FQGTGA. The CDR3 DNA reads as TGTGCCAGCAGCCTAGAGGGCGGGAGTGGTTCCTACAATGAGCAGTTCTTC. It yields the protein CASSLEGGSGSYNEQFF. The full variable domain, in which reference TRBV7-3 and TRBJ2-1 provide the parts outside the CDR3, is GAGVSQTPSNKVTEKGKYVELRCDPISGHTALYWYRQSLGQGPEFLIYFQGTGAADDSGLPNDRFFAVRPEGSVSTLKIQRTERGDSAVYLCASSLEGGSGSYNEQFFGPGTRLTVL.

In nucleotides, the CDR3 is TGTGCCAGCAGCTTGGACAGATCTCTATTCGGCTACACCTTC. Translating gives CASSLDRSLFGYTF. V gene TRBV5-4 combines with J gene TRBJ1-2; no clear D. Germline loops: CDR1 SGHNT, CDR2 YYREEE (reference sequence). The CDR3 length is 14 residues. Trimming took 0 bases from V and 8 from J, leaving 14 bases between them.

The chain joins TRBV12-3 or TRBV12-4 to TRBJ1-2; 7 nucleotides line up with TRBD1. V trimming: 5 bases; J trimming: 3 bases; junction bases outside the gene matches: 9. The CDR3 sequence is 15 residues long. The CDR3 DNA reads as TGTGCCAGCAGTCTAGGGCAGGGGGATCACTATGGCTACACCTTC. Residues: CASSLGQGDHYGYTF.

By frequency in the sample, this clone is medium-sized. The gene calls are TRBV2 and TRBJ1-6, with 7 bases fitting TRBD1. CDR3 length equals 16 residues. With V trimmed by 7 bases and J by 6 bases, 12 bases remained unmatched. Germline-derived CDR1 and CDR2 are SNHLY and FYNNEI. CDR3 DNA: TGTGCCAGCACCCGGTCGGAGGGGGCGATTAATTCACCCCTCCACTTT. This gives the protein CASTRSEGAINSPLHF.

This clone came up many times. Possible read error: a much larger clone is one base away. CDR3 nucleotides: TGCGCCAGCAGCAGGGCTGCGGGAAGCTCCTACGAGCAGTACTTC. Translating it yields CASSRAAGSSYEQYF. The rearrangement joins TRBV5-1 to TRBJ2-7; D is possibly TRBD2 (6 bases). The CDR3 spans 15 residues. The germline V gene encodes CDR1 SGHRS and CDR2 YFSETQ. V lost 4 bases to trimming and J lost 0 bases, with 14 bases between them.

This clone is labeled as medium-sized. This CDR3 is CAWSGNSNTEAFF. CDR3 DNA: TGTGCCTGGAGTGGGAACAGCAACACTGAAGCTTTCTTT. V usage is TRBV30 and J usage is TRBJ1-1; D gene uncertain. V lost 1 base, J lost 2 bases, and 8 bases lay in between. The germline CDR1 and CDR2 sequences are GTSNPN and SVGIG (reference sequence). The length of the CDR3 is 13 residues.

This clone is judged medium-sized. The V call is TRBV15, the J call TRBJ1-6; D may be TRBD1 (5 bases). The germline V gene encodes CDR1 LNHNV and CDR2 YYDKDF (reference sequence). V shed 7 bases and J shed 6 bases, with 10 bases lying between them. The CDR3 contains 13 residues. The CDR3 sequence: CATTIGGNSPLHF. The CDR3 bases are TGTGCCACCACCATCGGGGGTAATTCACCCCTCCACTTT.